The rows below give T cell receptor beta chains drawn from one sample of a study of T cell repertoires in cytomegalovirus infection. TCRdb reanalysed the reads using MiXCR and keeps one entry per CDR3 protein. The data show fewer than 300,000 distinct CDR3 sequences, roughly 23% seen once. The sequencing sample was made of PBMCs. Receptors originate from a human donor in good health (CMV status not recorded). Some clones in this sample may be carry-over from other donors' samples. Both conserved end residues are part of each CDR3. A D gene is named only where the DNA matches it firmly. Expanded clones are given a class, and other clones once, few, many or no size at all.

v_call	j_call	d_call	clone_size	cdr3_nt	cdr3_aa
TRBV6-2/TRBV6-3	TRBJ1-1	NA	NA	TGTGCCAGCAGTTACTCACCTGGAGCGGGAAACACTGAAGCTTTCTTT	CASSYSPGAGNTEAFF
TRBV6-5	TRBJ1-6	NA	NA	TGTGCCAGCAGTTACTTCCCCCGCAGAGAGAATTCACCCCTCCACTTT	CASSYFPRRENSPLHF
TRBV5-4	TRBJ2-1	NA	NA	TGTGCCAGCAGCTTCGGCCACCGAAGCTCCTACAATGAGCAGTTCTTC	CASSFGHRSSYNEQFF
TRBV11-2	TRBJ2-3	TRBD1	NA	TGTGCCAGCAGTCTCGACAGGGGGATCACAGATACGCAGTATTTT	CASSLDRGITDTQYF
TRBV7-2	TRBJ1-2	NA	many	TGTGCCAGCAGCTACCTAAGTCGGGGCTACACCTTC	CASSYLSRGYTF
TRBV7-2	TRBJ2-5	NA	many	TGTGCCAGCAGCTTACGGGGGGCCCTCCAAGAGACCCAGTACTTC	CASSLRGALQETQYF
TRBV7-2	TRBJ1-2	NA	many	TGTGCCAGCAGCTTAGAGGCCTGGGGTGGCTACACCTTC	CASSLEAWGGYTF
TRBV12-3/TRBV12-4	TRBJ2-5	NA	NA	TGTGCCAGCCGTCCGCCGGGAGAAGAGACCCAGTACTTC	CASRPPGEETQYF
TRBV11-2	TRBJ2-7	NA	few	TGTGCCAGCAGCCCCCACCAACACGAGCAGTACTTC	CASSPHQHEQYF
TRBV7-6	TRBJ2-2	NA	many	TGTGCCAGCAGCTTAGCGCATGGACCCGAGGGTGGCGGGGAGCTGTTTTTT	CASSLAHGPEGGGELFF
TRBV29-1	TRBJ2-7	TRBD2	few	TGCAGCGTTGAGCTTCTAGCGGGCGAGCAGTACTTC	CSVELLAGEQYF
TRBV5-1	TRBJ2-1	NA	NA	TGCGCCAGCAGCTTGCAGGATCCCACCTACAATGAGCAGTTCTTC	CASSLQDPTYNEQFF
TRBV5-1	TRBJ1-1	TRBD1	NA	TGCGCCAGCAGCCCACGGACAGGGGGTAGCACTGAAGCTTTCTTT	CASSPRTGGSTEAFF
TRBV19	TRBJ1-1	NA	NA	TGTGCCAGTAGTATAGGACAAACTAAAAACACTGAAGCTTTCTTT	CASSIGQTKNTEAFF
TRBV11-2	TRBJ2-7	TRBD2	few	TGTGCCAGCAGCTTACGAGCGGGAGACTACGAGCAGTACTTC	CASSLRAGDYEQYF
TRBV29-1	TRBJ2-7	TRBD1	NA	TGCAGCGTTGAAGGACAGGGTGCATACGAGCAGTACTTC	CSVEGQGAYEQYF
TRBV20-1	TRBJ2-7	TRBD2	NA	TGCAGTGCTACCTTACCGGGACTAGCGGGTAGCTCCTACGAGCAGTACTTC	CSATLPGLAGSSYEQYF
TRBV12-3/TRBV12-4	TRBJ1-1	NA	NA	TGTGCCAGCCGACTTCACAGGGATTCGGGTGTGAACACTGAAGCTTTCTTT	CASRLHRDSGVNTEAFF
TRBV28	TRBJ2-1	TRBD1	NA	TGTGCCAGCAGTCCACCGGGACAGAGGCTGTATGAGCAGTTCTTC	CASSPPGQRLYEQFF
TRBV7-2	TRBJ1-5	NA	many	TGTGCCAGCAGCCGGATAGTCCTTAGCAATCAGCCCCAGCATTTT	CASSRIVLSNQPQHF
TRBV28	TRBJ2-6	TRBD1	NA	TGTGCCAGCAGTTCGAGGACAGGAAAGACTGGGGCCAACGTCCTGACTTTC	CASSSRTGKTGANVLTF
TRBV29-1	TRBJ2-3	NA	NA	TGCAGCGTTGAGTTAGGTCACAGGGCTGATACGCAGTATTTT	CSVELGHRADTQYF
TRBV7-2	TRBJ2-5	TRBD2	NA	TGTGCCAGCAGCTTAGGTGGGCGGAGGCTAGCGGGGACCGGGGAGACCCAGTACTTC	CASSLGGRRLAGTGETQYF